A single sample gave rise to the 22 T cell receptor beta chains below, sequenced in a study of shared clonotypes between healthy human individuals. Terminally differentiated effector memory CD45RA+ cells were left out of the naive CD8 fraction, which was CD45RO-negative and positively selected for CCR7. Some clones are missing from TCRdb's copy, which holds only in-frame ones; the method was immunoSEQ multiplex PCR. Of hundreds of thousands of clones detected, approximately 95% appear once; the ten largest clones hold over 0.09%. The specimen was naive CD8+ T cells sorted from blood. Receptors originate from a woman aged 25 to 39 in good health.

The chain combines TRBV6-6 with TRBJ2-1, with D uncertain. V lost 0 bases, J lost 4 bases, and 7 bases lay in between. Germline assignment: CDR1 MNHNY and CDR2 SVGAGI (reference sequence). This CDR3 spans 14 amino acids. CDR3: CASSYSGSYNEQFF. The CDR3 DNA reads as TGTGCCAGCAGTTACTCAGGCAGTTACAATGAGCAGTTCTTC.

This chain uses TRBV5-8 with TRBJ2-3; either TRBD1 or TRBD2 may supply D (5 bases each). Per the germline V gene, CDR1 is SGHTS and CDR2 is YDEGEE. This CDR3 is 19 amino acids long. V was cut by 0 bases and J by 6 bases, with 26 bases left in between. For the CDR3, the DNA is TGTGCCAGCAGCTTGGCACCGATTGCAGCGACCCTCGGGGCGGATACGCAGTATTTT. This codes for CASSLAPIAATLGADTQYF.

The chain recombines TRBV4-1 with TRBJ1-4; D is ambiguous. The germline V gene has CDR1 MGHRA and CDR2 YSYEKL. The V gene lost 1 base and the J gene lost 4 bases, with 10 bases spanning the gap. The CDR3 is made up of 15 amino acids. In DNA form, the CDR3 reads TGCGCCAGCAGCCAAGCCCAACAGCTTAATGAAAAACTGTTTTTT. Amino acids: CASSQAQQLNEKLFF.

The chain couples TRBV28 to TRBJ2-1; 8 bases are a match to TRBD1. V gave up 6 bases and J gave up 1 base; unmatched junction bases: 8. The CDR3 runs 16 residues. CDR1 is MDHEN, CDR2 SYDVKM, per germline. For the CDR3, the DNA is TGTGCCAGCAGCCCGTTTCAGGGGGCTTCCTACAATGAGCAGTTCTTC. Translating gives CASSPFQGASYNEQFF.

The chain carries TRBV10-3 and TRBJ2-1, with 7 bases that match TRBD2. The CDR3 runs 15 residues. V was clipped by 6 bases and J by 3 bases; unmatched bases: 8. Germline-derived CDR1 and CDR2 are ENHRY and SYGVKD. Written as DNA, the CDR3 is TGTGCCATCAGGGCACTAGCGACATTCTACAATGAGCAGTTCTTC. It yields the protein CAIRALATFYNEQFF.

The chain joins TRBV5-4 to TRBJ1-3; TRBD1 agrees at 8 bases. The CDR3 has 16 amino acids. Germline-derived CDR1 and CDR2 are SGHNT and YYREEE (reference sequence). Losses at the gene ends were 4 bases for V and 0 bases for J; bases not matched to a gene: 6. The CDR3: CASSGPGTGSGNTIYF. CDR3 DNA sequence: TGTGCCAGCAGCGGCCCCGGGACAGGCTCTGGAAACACCATATATTTT.

V usage is TRBV28 and J usage is TRBJ2-3; D unresolved. This CDR3 is built from 17 residues. The germline gives CDR1 MDHEN, CDR2 SYDVKM. With 2 bases removed from V and 6 bases from J, the gap between germline ends came to 21 bases. CDR3 DNA: TGTGCCAGCAGTTTAAAAAGTTACGGCTCGGCGTTGGATACGCAGTATTTT. It encodes CASSLKSYGSALDTQYF.

The chain links TRBV7-9 to TRBJ2-5; TRBD1 aligns across 9 bases. Germline values: CDR1 SEHNR, CDR2 FQNEAQ (reference sequence). The CDR3 runs 15 residues. With 4 bases clipped from V and 5 bases from J, the junction kept 8 bases outside the gene matches. CDR3 sequence: CASSSSGTGRETQYF. The CDR3 DNA reads TGTGCCAGCAGCTCTTCCGGGACAGGGAGGGAGACCCAGTACTTC.

The chain employs TRBV1 and TRBJ2-2. TRBV1 is shown as a pseudogene. The CDR3 contains 15 residues. CDR3 bases: TGCACCAGCAGCCATGCTACGGACGCTAAGGGGGAGCTGTTTTTT. Translation gives CTSSHATDAKGELFF.

The chain is built from TRBV4-1 and TRBJ1-5, with TRBD1 as a possible D gene (6 bases). This CDR3 comprises 14 residues. The germline V and J ends were trimmed by 0 bases and 5 bases, with 8 bases remaining between them. Looked up from germline, CDR1 is MGHRA and CDR2 is YSYEKL. The CDR3 here is CASSQDRTDQPQHF. CDR3 coding DNA: TGCGCCAGCAGCCAAGATCGGACAGATCAGCCCCAGCATTTT.

The chain joins TRBV19 to TRBJ2-2; weak D call: TRBD1 (5 bases). CDR3 size: 12 residues. Germline lookup yields CDR1 LNHDA and CDR2 SQIVND (reference sequence). Trimming took off 9 bases at V and 1 base at J, with 6 bases between the two ends. CDR3 residues: CASDRNTGELFF. The CDR3 bases are TGTGCCAGCGACAGGAACACCGGGGAGCTGTTTTTT. The entire variable domain, with the rest obtained from reference TRBV19 and TRBJ2-2, is as follows: DGGITQSPKYLFRKEGQNVTLSCEQNLNHDAMYWYRQDPGQGLRLIYYSQIVNDFQKGDIAEGYSVSREKKESFPLTVTSAQKNPTAFYLCASDRNTGELFFGEGSRLTVL.

For this clone: Other DNA sequences in the same sample also yield this CDR3. CDR3 protein: CASSFRGLGTGELFF. In nucleotides, the CDR3 is TGTGCCAGCAGTTTTCGGGGACTGGGCACCGGGGAGCTGTTTTTT. This chain joins TRBV28 and TRBJ2-2; maybe TRBD2 (6 bases). The CDR3 is 15 residues long. Trimming left V 3 bases short and J 4 bases short, with 12 bases between. Germline V gives CDR1 MDHEN, CDR2 SYDVKM.

V gene TRBV28 combines with J gene TRBJ2-1, with 8 bases matching TRBD1. The CDR3 runs 14 residues. Germline V gene lookup returns CDR1 MDHEN and CDR2 SYDVKM. V gave up 6 bases and J gave up 4 bases; unmatched junction bases: 5. CDR3 residues: CASRPGQAYNEQFF. The CDR3 coding sequence is TGTGCCAGCAGGCCGGGACAGGCATACAATGAGCAGTTCTTC. Together with reference TRBV28 and TRBJ2-1, the CDR3 gives the full variable domain: DVKVTQSSRYLVKRTGEKVFLECVQDMDHENMFWYRQDPGLGLRLIYFSYDVKMKEKGDIPEGYSVSREKKERFSLILESASTNQTSMYLCASRPGQAYNEQFFGPGTRLTVL.

The chain links TRBV11-2 to TRBJ2-7; weak D call: TRBD1 (5 bases). V lost 5 bases, J lost 3 bases, and 17 bases lay in between. CDR3 length: 15 amino acids. Per the germline V gene, CDR1 is SGHAT and CDR2 is FQNNGV. The CDR3 protein is CASSPGSGPVYEQYF. CDR3 coding DNA: TGTGCCAGCAGCCCAGGGTCGGGCCCGGTCTACGAGCAGTACTTC.

In this sample, this clone turned up once. Additional DNA sequences in this sample encode the identical CDR3. The chain joins TRBV28 to TRBJ2-7; tentative D call: TRBD2 (5 bases). With 3 bases removed from V and 1 base from J, the gap between germline ends came to 7 bases. The length of the CDR3 is 13 residues. The V gene's germline CDR1 is MDHEN and CDR2 SYDVKM. CDR3 in amino acids: CASSFGGSYEQYF. In nucleotides, the CDR3 is TGTGCCAGCAGTTTCGGCGGGTCCTACGAGCAGTACTTC.

The chain carries TRBV2 and TRBJ2-7; 8 bases fit TRBD1. Germline CDR1 is SNHLY and CDR2 is FYNNEI. The CDR3 extends over 14 amino acids. V dropped 2 bases and J dropped 5; count of bases not matched to a gene: 5. Here the CDR3 reads CASSEKGTGDEQYF. The CDR3 nucleotides are TGTGCCAGCAGTGAAAAAGGGACAGGAGACGAGCAGTACTTC.

This clone showed up just once. The V and J genes are TRBV5-5 and TRBJ2-1, with D possibly being TRBD1 (5 bases). Germline values: CDR1 SGHKS, CDR2 YYEKEE (reference sequence). Trimming took off 2 bases at V and 8 bases at J, with 17 bases between the two ends. This CDR3 contains 15 residues. Here the CDR3 DNA reads TGTGCCAGCAGCTTCCCGATCGGCAGGGCCTATGAGCAGTTCTTC. Translating gives CASSFPIGRAYEQFF.

This chain uses TRBV28 with TRBJ1-2, with D perhaps matching TRBD1 (6 bases). The length of the CDR3 is 17 residues. Germline CDR1 and CDR2: MDHEN and SYDVKM. V lost 8 bases, J lost 4 bases, and 26 bases lay in between. The CDR3 reads CASQTSEGGGAPYGYTF. The DNA for the CDR3 is TGTGCCAGCCAGACCTCCGAGGGGGGGGGCGCACCCTATGGCTACACCTTC.

V and J are TRBV4-1 and TRBJ2-5; weak D call: TRBD1 (5 bases). Near its end, the DNA agrees better with TRBJ2-7, so the J call may be wrong. This CDR3 is 15 amino acids long. From germline, CDR1 is MGHRA and CDR2 YSYEKL. CDR3: CASSQEAGISYEQYF. CDR3 in DNA: TGCGCCAGCAGCCAAGAGGCAGGGATTTCCTACGAGCAGTACTTC.

This sequence joins TRBV7-2 and TRBJ2-5, with D uncertain. The J call may be incorrect, as the DNA end agrees better with TRBJ2-7. The CDR3 totals 14 residues. Germline loops: CDR1 SGHTA, CDR2 FQGNSA. The CDR3 spells CASDQLGSSYEQYF. CDR3 in DNA: TGTGCCAGCGATCAACTGGGTAGCTCCTACGAGCAGTACTTC.

In the case of this clone: The same CDR3 is also encoded by other DNA sequences in this sample. The rearrangement links TRBV27 to TRBJ2-5; D could derive from TRBD1 or TRBD2 (5 bases each). This CDR3 is built from 13 residues. Per the germline V gene, CDR1 is MNHEY and CDR2 is SMNVEV (reference sequence). V was shortened by 1 base and J by 3 bases, with 6 bases between the two germline ends. For the CDR3, the DNA is TGTGCCAGCAGTTTATTGGGGGAAGAGACCCAGTACTTC. Protein sequence: CASSLLGEETQYF.

The chain employs TRBV5-8 and TRBJ2-7, with D tentatively TRBD1 (6 bases). This CDR3 is 14 amino acids long. V was shortened by 4 bases and J by 5 bases, with 16 bases between the two germline ends. Germline V gene sequence: CDR1 SGHTS, CDR2 YDEGEE. The DNA for the CDR3 is TGTGCCAGCAGCCTCAGGGGAGCTCCGAACGAGCAGTACTTC. Its protein product is CASSLRGAPNEQYF.